These T cell receptor beta chains were read from a single sample in a study of shared clonotypes between healthy human individuals. The data were produced by immunoSEQ multiplex PCR, yet TCRdb's version contains in-frame clones alone and is incomplete. The sample has over a million clones, roughly 80% seen once. Sequenced sample: memory CD4+ T cells sorted from blood. These receptors were collected from a man younger than 35 in good health. Both conserved end residues are part of each CDR3. D genes are given only for firm matches. Not every row has a clone size; where given, it reads once, few, many or a size class.

v_call	d_call	clone_size	j_call	cdr3_aa	cdr3_nt
TRBV29-1	.	once	TRBJ2-7	CSVTSPSEQYF	TGCAGCGTTACTAGCCCCTCGGAGCAGTACTTC
TRBV7-9	TRBD2	.	TRBJ2-2	CASSYSGVIGELFF	TGTGCCAGCAGCTACAGCGGGGTAATCGGGGAGCTGTTTTTT
TRBV5-1	TRBD2	.	TRBJ2-5	CASSLEAGGPGETQYF	TGCGCCAGCAGCTTGGAAGCGGGGGGCCCGGGGGAGACCCAGTACTTC
TRBV5-4	.	.	TRBJ2-7	CASSSYGGYEQYF	TGTGCCAGCAGCTCATACGGGGGATACGAGCAGTACTTC
TRBV30	.	.	TRBJ1-4	CAWRGTTEKLFF	TGTGCCTGGAGGGGGACTACTGAAAAACTGTTTTTT
TRBV21-1	.	.	TRBJ1-5	CASSKAKEASNQPQHF	TGTGCCAGCAGCAAAGCGAAAGAAGCAAGCAATCAGCCCCAGCATTTT
TRBV19	.	.	TRBJ2-2	CASSVRAHTGELFF	TGTGCCAGTAGTGTTAGGGCACACACCGGGGAGCTGTTTTTT
TRBV9	.	.	TRBJ1-3	CASSVDRGNTIYF	TGTGCCAGCAGCGTAGATAGGGGAAACACCATATATTTT
TRBV7-8	TRBD1	many	TRBJ2-2	CASSVRTGAGELFF	TGTGCCAGCAGCGTTAGGACAGGGGCCGGGGAGCTGTTTTTT
TRBV7-2	.	.	TRBJ1-4	CASSYGRNEKLFF	TGTGCCAGCAGCTACGGGAGAAATGAAAAACTGTTTTTT
TRBV27	.	.	TRBJ2-7	CASSRRVDSYEQYF	TGTGCCAGCAGTCGCAGGGTTGATTCGTACGAGCAGTACTTC
TRBV6-1	.	once	TRBJ2-7	CASSEPQGVQYF	TGTGCCAGCAGTGAACCTCAGGGAGTGCAGTACTTC
TRBV30	.	.	TRBJ1-1	CAWRAGRRNTEAFF	TGTGCCTGGAGGGCCGGACGGAGGAACACTGAAGCTTTCTTT
TRBV7-6	.	.	TRBJ2-3	CASSFGEDTQYF	TGTGCCAGCAGCTTTGGGGAAGATACGCAGTATTTT
TRBV9	TRBD2	.	TRBJ2-3	CASSPGLARTDTQYF	TGTGCCAGCAGCCCGGGACTAGCCCGCACAGATACGCAGTATTTT
TRBV7-8	.	.	TRBJ2-3	CASNNRGWDTQYF	TGTGCCAGCAATAATCGAGGCTGGGATACGCAGTATTTT
TRBV5-1	.	.	TRBJ2-7	CASSSRTDSYEQYF	TGCGCCAGCAGCTCCCGGACAGACAGTTACGAGCAGTACTTC
TRBV19	.	.	TRBJ2-3	CASSLGRPGTDTQYF	TGTGCCAGTAGTCTAGGGAGGCCCGGCACAGATACGCAGTATTTT
TRBV5-6	.	.	TRBJ1-3	CASSLPYGTDGNTIYF	TGTGCCAGCAGCTTGCCCTACGGGACCGATGGAAACACCATATATTTT
TRBV13	.	.	TRBJ2-1	CASSSKNEQFF	TGTGCCAGCAGCTCGAAAAATGAGCAGTTCTTC
TRBV18	TRBD1	.	TRBJ2-4	CASSPVQGTQAKNIQYF	TGTGCCAGCTCACCGGTACAGGGGACCCAAGCCAAAAACATTCAGTACTTC
TRBV27	TRBD2	.	TRBJ2-7	CASSPLSRGWEQYF	TGTGCCAGCAGTCCCCTCTCGCGGGGGTGGGAGCAGTACTTC
TRBV5-6	.	few	TRBJ1-2	CASRYTEGGYTF	TGTGCCAGCAGATACACAGAGGGGGGCTACACCTTC
TRBV18	TRBD2	.	TRBJ2-7	CASSATSGGVEQYF	TGTGCCAGCTCAGCGACTAGCGGGGGTGTCGAGCAGTACTTC
TRBV10-2	TRBD2	.	TRBJ2-7	CASSVLAGGRSQYF	TGCGCCAGCAGTGTTCTAGCGGGAGGGCGATCGCAGTACTTC
TRBV14	.	.	TRBJ1-6	CASSPSGGIENSPLHF	TGTGCCAGCAGCCCTAGCGGGGGCATAGAGAATTCACCCCTCCACTTT
TRBV19	.	.	TRBJ1-1	CASRLTGYAEAFF	TGTGCCAGTCGGCTTACAGGGTACGCTGAAGCTTTCTTT
TRBV9	.	.	TRBJ1-3	CASSPRWQTNTIYF	TGTGCCAGCAGCCCCCGGTGGCAGACTAACACCATATATTTT
TRBV28	TRBD2	.	TRBJ2-7	CASSFWTSGRERKDEQYF	TGTGCCAGCAGTTTCTGGACTAGCGGGAGGGAGAGAAAAGACGAGCAGTACTTC